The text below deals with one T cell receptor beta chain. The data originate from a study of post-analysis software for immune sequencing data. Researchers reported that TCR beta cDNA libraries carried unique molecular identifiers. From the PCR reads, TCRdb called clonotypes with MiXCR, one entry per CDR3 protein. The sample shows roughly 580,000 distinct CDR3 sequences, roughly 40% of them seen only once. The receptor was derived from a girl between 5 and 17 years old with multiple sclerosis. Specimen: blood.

The CDR3, as DNA: TGTGCCAGCGCCTCGGGACAGGGCTACGAGCAGTACTTC. As protein: CASASGQGYEQYF. The rearrangement links TRBV12-3 or TRBV12-4 to TRBJ2-5, with 9 bases identical to TRBD1. TRBJ2-7 matches the DNA end more closely, so the J call is doubtful. This CDR3 is built from 13 residues.